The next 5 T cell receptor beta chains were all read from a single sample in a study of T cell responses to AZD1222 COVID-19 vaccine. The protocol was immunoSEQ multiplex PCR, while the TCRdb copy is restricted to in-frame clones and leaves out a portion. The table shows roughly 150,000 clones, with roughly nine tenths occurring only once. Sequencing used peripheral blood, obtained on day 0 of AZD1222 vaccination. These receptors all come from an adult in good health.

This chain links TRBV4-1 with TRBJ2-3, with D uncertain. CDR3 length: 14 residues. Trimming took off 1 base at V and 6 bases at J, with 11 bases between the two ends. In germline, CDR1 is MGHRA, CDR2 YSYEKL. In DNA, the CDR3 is TGCGCCAGCAGCCAAGCCAAGACCTCCGATACGCAGTATTTT. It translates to CASSQAKTSDTQYF.

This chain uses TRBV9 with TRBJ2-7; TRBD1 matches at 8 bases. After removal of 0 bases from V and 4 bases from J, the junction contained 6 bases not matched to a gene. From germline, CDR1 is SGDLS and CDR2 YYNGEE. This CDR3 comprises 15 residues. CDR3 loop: CASSVEGTGPYEQYF. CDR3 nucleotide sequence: TGTGCCAGCAGCGTAGAGGGGACAGGACCTTACGAGCAGTACTTC.

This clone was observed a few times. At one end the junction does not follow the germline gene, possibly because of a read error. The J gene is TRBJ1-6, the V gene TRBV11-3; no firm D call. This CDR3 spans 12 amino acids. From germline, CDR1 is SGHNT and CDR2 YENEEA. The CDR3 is CASGFLGSPLHF. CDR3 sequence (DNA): TGTGCCAGCGGCTTCCTGGGTTCACCCCTCCACTTT.

CDR3 DNA: TGTGCCAGCAGCCAAGACCCCCGCGGCGAGCAGTACTTC. The encoded protein is CASSQDPRGEQYF. The chain employs TRBV3-1 (or the pseudogene TRBV3-2) and TRBJ2-7; D is unresolved. The CDR3 has 13 residues. CDR1 and CDR2 from the germline V gene are LGHDT and YNNKEL (reference sequence). V shed 0 bases and J shed 6 bases, with 9 bases lying between them.

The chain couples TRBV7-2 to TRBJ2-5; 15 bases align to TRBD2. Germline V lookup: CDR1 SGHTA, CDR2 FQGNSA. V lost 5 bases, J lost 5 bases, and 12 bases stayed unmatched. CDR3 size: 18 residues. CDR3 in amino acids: CASSIGLAGGLALETQYF. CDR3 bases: TGTGCCAGCAGCATCGGACTAGCGGGAGGGCTAGCGCTGGAGACCCAGTACTTC.